Following are 18 T cell receptor beta chains from one sample sequenced in a study of early T cells in non-severe SARS-CoV-2 infection. TCRdb re-called the 5' RACE reads with MiXCR, one entry per CDR3 protein. There are some 40,000 distinct CDR3 sequences in the sample; 4.7% occur only once, and 4.5% to 6% lies in the top ten. The sample taken for sequencing was whole blood. Receptor source: an adult who was a healthcare worker with PCR-confirmed SARS-CoV-2 infection or an uninfected control (not recorded which).

The chain recombines TRBV6-5 with TRBJ2-3, with 9 bases that match TRBD1. This CDR3 is 15 amino acids long. Trimming cost V 2 bases and J 4 bases; bases outside gene matches: 4. The germline CDR1 and CDR2 sequences are MNHEY and SVGAGI. Written as DNA, the CDR3 is TGTGCCAGCAGTTACGGGACAGGGATATCAGATACGCAGTATTTT. As protein: CASSYGTGISDTQYF.

This clonotype has at least ten counts. In nucleotides, the CDR3 is TGTGCCAGCAGTTTGGGGACAGGGCTGGTCACTGAAGCTTTCTTT. It yields the protein CASSLGTGLVTEAFF. V usage is TRBV6-1 and J usage is TRBJ1-1; 9 nucleotides match TRBD1. The CDR3 covers 15 residues. Germline V gene sequence: CDR1 MNHNS, CDR2 SASEGT. The V and J ends lost 5 bases and 4 bases, in that order; junction bases with no gene match: 8.

This clonotype was detected ten times or more. The rearrangement joins TRBV6-2 or TRBV6-3 to TRBJ2-1; 10 positions match TRBD2. The CDR3 extends over 15 amino acids. V lost 4 bases, J lost 0 bases, and 0 bases stayed unmatched. Germline V gene sequence: CDR1 MNHEY, CDR2 SVGEGT. This CDR3 reads CASSSSGGSYNEQFF. CDR3 sequence (DNA): TGTGCCAGCAGTTCTAGCGGGGGCTCCTACAATGAGCAGTTCTTC.

By share, this clonotype counts as medium-sized. J is TRBJ1-2 and V is TRBV3-1; 8 bases are a match to TRBD1. CDR3 length equals 14 residues. With V trimmed by 4 bases and J by 3 bases, 4 bases remained unmatched. Per germline, CDR1 LGHDT and CDR2 YNNKEL (reference sequence). The CDR3 nucleotides read TGTGCCAGCAGCCCCGGACAGGGATACTATGGCTACACCTTC. This sequence encodes CASSPGQGYYGYTF.

The genes are TRBV20-1 and TRBJ2-1; unclear D gene. The CDR3 has 12 residues. Germline V CDR1 and CDR2: DFQATT, SNEGSKA (reference sequence). V gave up 7 bases and J gave up 7 bases, with 14 bases separating them. The CDR3 here is CSVSSRLNEQFF. CDR3 in DNA: TGCAGTGTGAGTTCGCGGTTAAATGAGCAGTTCTTC.

This clonotype was picked up a small number of times. This rearrangement joins TRBV11-2 to TRBJ2-2, with D perhaps given as TRBD1 or TRBD2 (6 bases each). V was pared by 2 bases and J by 5 bases, with 12 bases between. The germline gives CDR1 SGHAT, CDR2 FQNNGV. The CDR3 has 15 amino acids. CDR3 nucleotides: TGTGCCAGCAGCTTAATTACAGGGAGGACCGGGGAGCTGTTTTTT. This gives the protein CASSLITGRTGELFF.

This clonotype occurred many times. The J gene is TRBJ1-4, the V gene TRBV7-9, with D perhaps matching TRBD1 (6 bases). CDR3 size: 14 residues. Germline assignment: CDR1 SEHNR and CDR2 FQNEAQ (reference sequence). V was clipped by 5 bases and J by 6 bases, with 13 bases between them. The CDR3 DNA reads TGTGCCAGCAGCGCCTACAGGGAAGATGAAAAACTGTTTTTT. Amino acid sequence: CASSAYREDEKLFF.

At least ten counts were recorded for this clonotype. V is TRBV10-1 and J is TRBJ1-1; TRBD1 aligns across 7 bases. Trimming cost V 7 bases and J 0 bases; bases outside gene matches: 8. CDR3 length equals 15 residues. Germline CDR1 is WNHNN and CDR2 is SYGVQD (reference sequence). The CDR3 loop is CASNKLTGMNTEAFF. The CDR3 region has the DNA TGCGCCAGCAATAAATTGACAGGGATGAACACTGAAGCTTTCTTT.

This clonotype was seen repeatedly, ten times or more. J is TRBJ2-3 and V is TRBV9; D gene ambiguous. In germline, CDR1 is SGDLS, CDR2 YYNGEE. The CDR3 has 14 residues. With 0 bases removed from V and 0 bases from J, the gap between germline ends came to 5 bases. The CDR3 DNA reads TGTGCCAGCAGCGTAGTGAGTAGCACAGATACGCAGTATTTT. Protein: CASSVVSSTDTQYF.

This clonotype was observed a handful of times. This chain links TRBV20-1 with TRBJ2-5; no definite D call. CDR3 size: 14 residues. Germline V gives CDR1 DFQATT, CDR2 SNEGSKA (reference sequence). Between the trimmed V and J ends, which lost 2 bases and 2 bases, there was a span of 12 bases. CDR3 residues: CSARLSPGQETQYF. DNA for the CDR3: TGCAGTGCTAGACTCTCACCCGGACAAGAGACCCAGTACTTC.

This clonotype was seen more than once but under ten times. The rearrangement uses TRBV20-1 and TRBJ2-7; TRBD1 agrees at 9 bases. Per the germline V gene, CDR1 is DFQATT and CDR2 is SNEGSKA (reference sequence). The ends lost 2 bases at V and 4 bases at J; junction bases unmatched: 9. CDR3 length: 15 amino acids. CDR3 amino acids: CSARPLQGAVYEQYF. In DNA form, the CDR3 reads TGCAGTGCTAGACCATTACAGGGGGCCGTGTACGAGCAGTACTTC.

The chain combines TRBV6-6 with TRBJ2-1; no clear D gene. The CDR3 totals 15 residues. Germline V CDR1 and CDR2: MNHNY, SVGAGI (reference sequence). Trimming left V 5 bases short and J 2 bases short, with 13 bases between. The CDR3 loop is CASSTTVIPYNEQFF. The CDR3 DNA sequence: TGTGCCAGCAGTACGACCGTAATCCCCTACAATGAGCAGTTCTTC.

Many counts were recorded for this clonotype. The chain recombines TRBV19 with TRBJ2-1; TRBD2 matches at 10 bases. The germline CDR1 and CDR2 sequences are LNHDA and SQIVND (reference sequence). The V gene end was trimmed by 10 bases and the J gene end by 8 bases; junction bases not matched to a gene: 11. The length of the CDR3 is 14 residues. The DNA of the CDR3 is TGTGCCACCTCAAGCGGGAGGGACGTCGATGAGCAGTTCTTC. It yields the protein CATSSGRDVDEQFF.

This clonotype was detected many times. This sequence joins TRBV2 and TRBJ2-7; D remains ambiguous. V was clipped by 3 bases and J by 2 bases, with 11 bases between them. Germline CDR1 SNHLY, CDR2 FYNNEI. CDR3 size: 14 residues. CDR3: CASSESRQTYEQYF. CDR3 nucleotide sequence: TGTGCCAGCAGTGAGTCTCGCCAAACCTACGAGCAGTACTTC.

A few counts support this clonotype. This sequence joins TRBV20-1 and TRBJ2-7; D is perhaps TRBD2 (6 bases). The CDR3 has 17 residues. V was clipped by 5 bases and J by 0 bases, with 23 bases between them. Germline V CDR1 and CDR2: DFQATT, SNEGSKA (reference sequence). Here the CDR3 reads CSASPVPPGLSSYEQYF. CDR3 in DNA: TGCAGTGCTTCCCCTGTCCCCCCGGGACTGAGCTCCTACGAGCAGTACTTC.

The CDR3 DNA follows: TGTGCCAGCAGCGTAGGGGCGGGGGATGGGACAGATACGCAGTATTTT. This sequence encodes CASSVGAGDGTDTQYF. The chain has TRBV9 and TRBJ2-3; 7 bases match TRBD2. The CDR3 runs to 16 residues. CDR1 is SGDLS, CDR2 YYNGEE, per germline. V trimming: 0 bases; J trimming: 3 bases; junction bases outside the gene matches: 7. The full variable domain, rest sourced from reference TRBV9 and TRBJ2-3, is DSGVTQTPKHLITATGQRVTLRCSPRSGDLSVYWYQQSLDQGLQFLIQYYNGEERAKGNILERFSAQQFPDLHSELNLSSLELGDSALYFCASSVGAGDGTDTQYFGPGTRLTVL.

To note about this clonotype: A much larger clonotype is one base distant, so this may be a read error. The rearrangement links TRBV7-2 to TRBJ2-7; D gene uncertain. Germline CDR1 SGHTA, CDR2 FQGNSA. The CDR3 consists of 14 residues. Trimming left V 3 bases short and J 5 bases short, with 14 bases between. The CDR3 here is CASSLLAGLDEQYF. CDR3 nucleotides: TGTGCCAGCAGCTTGTTGGCAGGTCTCGACGAGCAGTACTTC.

This clonotype was recorded at least ten times. This CDR3 reads CASHQGGSYNEQFF. Written as DNA, the CDR3 is TGTGCCTCCCATCAGGGGGGCTCCTACAATGAGCAGTTCTTC. J is TRBJ2-1 and V is TRBV30, with D perhaps matching TRBD1 (7 bases). Trimming pared 7 bases from V and 0 bases from J, leaving 13 bases between. In germline, CDR1 is GTSNPN, CDR2 SVGIG (reference sequence). CDR3 length equals 14 residues.